Included here is one TCR beta chain sequence, with context. The V gene's germline CDR1 is MDHEN and CDR2 SYDVKM. This CDR3 has 14 residues. V shed 5 bases, J shed 4 bases, and the junction held 6 bases outside the gene matches. The PCR employed 60 Vbeta primers together with 13 Jbeta primers. Sequenced by immunoSEQ multiplex PCR; TCRdb stores in-frame clones only, minus some. Of 160,000 or so clones listed, around four fifths are singletons. The data originate from a study of cytomegalovirus exposure and HLA in healthy donors. Study context: There were fewer than 130 million unique TCR beta sequences, drawn from 150 million to 200 million T cells, in an earlier analysis.

This receptor was identified in a woman younger than 35 in good health and CMV-seronegative. The genes are TRBV28 and TRBJ1-1; TRBD1 aligns across 8 bases. The sequenced sample consisted of PBMCs. The CDR3 reads CASSTGGRSTEAFF. The CDR3 DNA follows: TGTGCCAGCAGTACAGGGGGACGCAGCACTGAAGCTTTCTTT. Based on the CDR3 plus reference TRBV28 and TRBJ1-1, the full variable domain is DVKVTQSSRYLVKRTGEKVFLECVQDMDHENMFWYRQDPGLGLRLIYFSYDVKMKEKGDIPEGYSVSREKKERFSLILESASTNQTSMYLCASSTGGRSTEAFFGQGTRLTVV.